This T cell receptor (beta chain) derives from a study of CD8 T cells in ankylosing spondylitis. Via MiXCR, TCRdb re-called the 5' RACE reads, giving one row per CDR3 protein. Of about 250,000 distinct CDR3 sequences in the sample, approximately 30% were seen once. The V and J ends lost 4 bases and 5 bases, in that order; junction bases with no gene match: 9. The CDR3 sequence is 16 residues long. CDR1 SGHRS and CDR2 YFSETQ come from the germline V gene. This receptor was taken from a male donor with ankylosing spondylitis or in good health (not recorded which). The sequenced sample consisted of blood, either unsorted or a sorted T cell fraction (not recorded which). The V gene is TRBV5-1, the J gene TRBJ2-2; 9 nucleotides agree with TRBD1. In DNA, the CDR3 is TGCGCCAGCAGCGAGAATTGGGACAGGGTAACCGGGGAGCTGTTTTTT. The encoded protein is CASSENWDRVTGELFF.